A selection of T cell receptor beta chains follows, all from one sample in a study of cytomegalovirus exposure and HLA in healthy donors. Sequencing used immunoSEQ multiplex PCR; TCRdb keeps in-frame clones, though not all of them. The sample gives roughly 120,000 clones, roughly 86% of which show up once; less than 2.5% is in the top ten. Material for sequencing was PBMCs. The receptors come from a woman between 18 and 29 years old in good health and CMV-seronegative. The CDR3 runs from the conserved cysteine through the conserved F or W. A D gene is named only where the DNA matches it firmly. Size values are once, few and many counts, or a class for expanded clones, and some rows have none.

V gene	D gene	J gene	clone size	CDR3 DNA	CDR3 protein
TRBV18	TRBD1	TRBJ1-2	once	TGTGCCAGCTCAGTCGACAGGGTCGGAGGCTACACCTTC	CASSVDRVGGYTF
TRBV6-1	NA	TRBJ1-2	few	TGTGCCAGCAGACGAAGGGGAAGTACTAACTATGGCTACACCTTC	CASRRRGSTNYGYTF
TRBV5-4	TRBD2	TRBJ2-2	NA	TGTGCCAGCAGCCACGGTAGCGGGAGGTCGACCGGGGAGCTGTTTTTT	CASSHGSGRSTGELFF
TRBV7-9	NA	TRBJ2-4	NA	TGTGCCAGCAGCTTAGTGTGGGACACCCAGTACTTC	CASSLVWDTQYF
TRBV28	TRBD1	TRBJ2-7	NA	TGTGCCAGCAGTTGGACAGGGGGAGAGCAGTACTTC	CASSWTGGEQYF
TRBV30	NA	TRBJ1-3	NA	TGTGCCTGGAGGGCGGGTGGCGTTCGTGGAAACACCATATATTTT	CAWRAGGVRGNTIYF
TRBV7-6	NA	TRBJ2-2	NA	TGTGCCAGCAGCTTAGGGGCAGTCGGGGAGCTGTTTTTT	CASSLGAVGELFF
TRBV7-2	NA	TRBJ1-4	NA	TGTGCCAGCAGCAACCCAGGGGCTCCTAATGAAAAACTGTTTTTT	CASSNPGAPNEKLFF
TRBV11-1	NA	TRBJ2-7	NA	TGTGCCAGCAGCTTAGGTCGACAAAGCTCCTACGAGCAGTACTTC	CASSLGRQSSYEQYF
TRBV9	TRBD2	TRBJ2-1	NA	TGTGCCAGCAGCCTTCGGACTAGCGGGGGAGGTGAGCAGTTCTTC	CASSLRTSGGGEQFF
TRBV10-3	NA	TRBJ1-2	NA	TGTGCCATCAGTGAGTCGGCCCATAACTATGGCTACACCTTC	CAISESAHNYGYTF
TRBV7-9	TRBD1	TRBJ2-7	NA	TGTGCCAGCAGCTTTGGGACAGGGGACGAGCAGTACTTC	CASSFGTGDEQYF
TRBV5-1	NA	TRBJ1-1	once	TGCGCCAGCAGCTTTACGACGGACTCGAACACTGAAGCTTTCTTT	CASSFTTDSNTEAFF
TRBV9	NA	TRBJ1-1	NA	TGTGCCAGCAGCGTAGATTGGGGAGGAGACACTGAAGCTTTCTTT	CASSVDWGGDTEAFF
TRBV6-1	TRBD1	TRBJ2-7	NA	TGTGCCAGCAGTGGGACGGACAGGTCGAGGGACTTC	CASSGTDRSRDF
TRBV28	TRBD1	TRBJ1-2	once	TGTGCCAGCAGTTTCCCAACCAGGGGGAAAGGCTACACCTTC	CASSFPTRGKGYTF
TRBV9	NA	TRBJ2-3	NA	TGTGCCAGCAGCGTAGACCAGGGGCGGGATACGCAGTATTTT	CASSVDQGRDTQYF